The 18 T cell receptor beta chains below all came from one sample that was sequenced in a study of technical replicates of blood from a handful of donors. Some clones are missing from TCRdb's copy, which holds only in-frame ones; the method was immunoSEQ multiplex PCR. The table has approximately 74,000 clones, 80% to 90% seen once. The sample comprised PBMCs. The receptor set was obtained from a human donor in good health. Some clones in this sample may be carry-over from other donors' samples.

The CDR3 sequence is CASSPPGTYEQYF. The CDR3 DNA reads as TGTGCCAGCAGTCCACCAGGGACCTACGAGCAGTACTTC. The chain is built from TRBV6-5 and TRBJ2-7, with D perhaps TRBD1 (5 bases). Trimming took off 5 bases at V and 2 bases at J, with 10 bases between the two ends. Germline loops: CDR1 MNHEY, CDR2 SVGAGI. This CDR3 contains 13 residues.

The V call is TRBV12-2, the J call TRBJ1-3. TRBV12-2 is listed as a pseudogene. The CDR3 has 20 amino acids. Here the CDR3 DNA reads TGTGCAAGTCGCCCCGACTTAGCGGGGTCAGGGAAGCCCACTGGAAACACCATATATTTT. Translation gives CASRPDLAGSGKPTGNTIYF.

The chain employs TRBV27 and TRBJ2-7; TRBD2 matches at 7 bases. The CDR3 is 14 amino acids. Germline V CDR1 and CDR2: MNHEY, SMNVEV (reference sequence). The trim removed 2 bases at V and 5 bases at J, leaving 6 bases unmatched. CDR3 protein: CASSLMFGRNEQYF. CDR3 coding DNA: TGTGCCAGCAGTTTAATGTTCGGGAGGAACGAGCAGTACTTC.

This clone was detected only once. The chain employs TRBV7-2 and TRBJ2-1, with D perhaps matching TRBD1 (6 bases). V lost 2 bases and J 12 bases, leaving 23 bases between the germline ends. Per germline, CDR1 SGHTA and CDR2 FQGNSA. CDR3 length: 16 amino acids. The CDR3 region is CASSLWGRGTPIGQFF. In DNA form, the CDR3 reads TGTGCCAGCAGCTTATGGGGCAGGGGTACCCCGATTGGGCAGTTCTTC.

This sequence joins TRBV5-6 and TRBJ2-7; no reliable D call. V was cut by 0 bases and J by 6 bases, with 10 bases left in between. The CDR3 extends over 13 amino acids. The germline CDR1 and CDR2 sequences are SGHDT and YYEEEE. In DNA, the CDR3 is TGTGCCAGCAGCTTGGGTCTCGGCGGCGAGCAGTACTTC. It specifies CASSLGLGGEQYF.

The J gene is TRBJ2-7, the V gene TRBV7-8, with D possibly TRBD1 on 7 matching bases. CDR1 and CDR2 (germline): SGHVS, FQNEAQ. CDR3 size: 16 residues. Trimming took 4 bases from V and 6 from J, leaving 22 bases between them. CDR3 loop: CASSSLVDRRDSEQYF. CDR3 bases: TGTGCCAGCAGCTCCTTAGTGGACAGGAGGGACTCCGAGCAGTACTTC.

The chain has TRBV5-6 and TRBJ1-2; 11 nucleotides align to TRBD1. V shed 4 bases and J 8 bases; nucleotides not matched to a gene: 10. CDR3 length: 15 amino acids. In germline, CDR1 is SGHDT, CDR2 YYEEEE. The CDR3 region has the DNA TGTGCCAGCAGCACCGCGGACAGGGGGCTCGGCGGCTACACCTTC. Translated, it gives CASSTADRGLGGYTF.

This sequence joins TRBV5-1 and TRBJ1-1; 11 nucleotides align to TRBD1. Trimming cost V 4 bases and J 3 bases; bases outside gene matches: 2. CDR3 length: 14 residues. Germline CDR1 reads SGHRS; CDR2 reads YFSETQ. The chain's CDR3 is CASSAGQGDTEAFF. CDR3 nucleotide sequence: TGCGCCAGCAGCGCGGGACAGGGGGACACTGAAGCTTTCTTT.

The chain joins TRBV5-6 to TRBJ2-5; D is uncertain. Germline V gene data show CDR1 as SGHDT and CDR2 as YYEEEE. The germline V and J ends were trimmed by 6 bases and 3 bases, with 15 bases remaining between them. The CDR3 spans 14 residues. Here the CDR3 DNA reads TGTGCCAGCACCTCATGGGCCCGTGAAGAGACCCAGTACTTC. Translating gives CASTSWAREETQYF.

V and J are TRBV11-2 and TRBJ2-4; D is perhaps TRBD1 (6 bases). Germline CDR1 and CDR2: SGHAT and FQNNGV. This CDR3 region has 16 residues. Between the trimmed V and J ends, which lost 4 bases and 4 bases, there was a span of 17 bases. For the CDR3, the DNA is TGTGCCAGCAGCTCTAGGGGGTGGCAGGCTAAAAACATTCAGTACTTC. Protein sequence: CASSSRGWQAKNIQYF.

This clone has just a few counts. This rearrangement joins TRBV5-4 to TRBJ1-4; D perhaps matches TRBD1 (6 bases). Deletions cut 4 bases from V and 6 bases from J, with 22 bases between. CDR1 is SGHNT and CDR2 is YYREEE in the germline V gene (reference sequence). This CDR3 has 17 amino acids. CDR3 residues: CASSTSGGARRDEKLFF. CDR3 bases: TGTGCCAGCAGCACTTCTGGGGGGGCACGAAGGGATGAAAAACTGTTTTTT.

This chain links TRBV7-9 with TRBJ1-4; unclear D gene. This CDR3 has 13 amino acids. Trimming left V 4 bases short and J 2 bases short, with 5 bases between. The germline gives CDR1 SEHNR, CDR2 FQNEAQ (reference sequence). CDR3 sequence reads: CASSSRTNEKLFF. The CDR3, as DNA: TGTGCCAGCAGCTCCCGTACTAATGAAAAACTGTTTTTT.

V usage is TRBV7-8 and J usage is TRBJ1-5, with 7 bases fitting TRBD1. The CDR3 is 16 amino acids. The V gene's germline CDR1 is SGHVS and CDR2 FQNEAQ. Germline trimming cut 5 bases from V and 4 bases from J; bases unmatched to any gene: 11. This chain's CDR3 is CASSTPETGRNQPQHF. DNA for the CDR3: TGTGCCAGCAGCACCCCAGAGACAGGGCGTAATCAGCCCCAGCATTTT.

The V call is TRBV6-6, the J call TRBJ1-2; 10 bases match TRBD1. V lost 5 bases and J lost 4; bases outside the gene matches: 10. Germline assignment: CDR1 MNHNY and CDR2 SVGAGI (reference sequence). This CDR3 is 16 amino acids long. CDR3 in DNA: TGTGCCAGCAGTCCCCTGACAGGGGGCGCCACCTATGGCTACACCTTC. Its translation: CASSPLTGGATYGYTF.

The rearrangement uses TRBV25-1 and TRBJ1-1; D is uncertain. CDR1 and CDR2 (germline): MGHDK, SYGVNS. Trimming removed 4 bases from V and 5 bases from J, with 14 bases in between. CDR3 length: 14 residues. The CDR3 region is CASSGRDYGTEAFF. The CDR3 DNA follows: TGTGCCAGCAGTGGACGGGATTACGGGACTGAAGCTTTCTTT.

This chain links TRBV19 with TRBJ1-6; perhaps TRBD1 as D (5 bases). Germline CDR1 LNHDA, CDR2 SQIVND (reference sequence). Trimming removed 6 bases at V and 6 bases at J, with 12 bases between. This CDR3 has 14 residues. CDR3 in amino acids: CASREGFINSPLHF. CDR3 sequence (DNA): TGTGCCAGTAGGGAGGGGTTTATTAATTCACCCCTCCACTTT. The variable domain in full, with the rest retrieved from reference TRBV19 and TRBJ1-6, is DGGITQSPKYLFRKEGQNVTLSCEQNLNHDAMYWYRQDPGQGLRLIYYSQIVNDFQKGDIAEGYSVSREKKESFPLTVTSAQKNPTAFYLCASREGFINSPLHFGNGTRLTVT.

The CDR3 DNA reads TGTGCCAGCAGCTCAGGGTTGGGCACTGAAGCTTTCTTT. Residues: CASSSGLGTEAFF. This chain connects TRBV7-3 to TRBJ1-1; tentative D call: TRBD1 (5 bases). V was pared by 4 bases and J by 4 bases, with 10 bases between. This CDR3 contains 13 residues. Per germline, CDR1 SGHTA and CDR2 FQGTGA.

The chain joins TRBV2 to TRBJ1-3; D is perhaps TRBD1 (5 bases). Trimming took 5 bases from V and 1 from J, leaving 12 bases between them. There are 15 residues in the CDR3. Germline V CDR1 and CDR2: SNHLY, FYNNEI. CDR3 protein: CASSPTRGSGNTIYF. The CDR3 DNA follows: TGTGCCAGCAGTCCGACGCGGGGGTCTGGAAACACCATATATTTT.